In its sample, the clone carrying this T cell receptor beta chain was seen a few times. What it recognizes is unknown. The assay was immunoSEQ multiplex PCR, and TCRdb's table has in-frame clones only and misses some. The sample contains 130,000 to 150,000 clones, under 95% of which appear only once. This sample stems from a study of T cell responses to AZD1222 COVID-19 vaccine. Study overall: Timing groups of about 4 and about 12 weeks for second doses were pooled. Overall study results and limits: Increases in Spike-specific TCR breadth and depth were seen after two AZD1222 doses. The donors showed a predominance of white British ancestry and of females, with possible underestimation of clonal diversity.

This specimen was peripheral blood, taken on day 0 of AZD1222 vaccination. This sequence was found in an adult in good health.

The CDR3 nucleotides are TGCGCCAGCAGCTTGTTTGGGACAGGGGATGGCTACACCTTC. Its translation: CASSLFGTGDGYTF. This sequence joins TRBV5-1 and TRBJ1-2; 10 bases agree with TRBD1. V shed 1 base, J shed 6 bases, and the junction held 3 bases outside the gene matches. Germline V gives CDR1 SGHRS, CDR2 YFSETQ. The CDR3 is 14 amino acids.